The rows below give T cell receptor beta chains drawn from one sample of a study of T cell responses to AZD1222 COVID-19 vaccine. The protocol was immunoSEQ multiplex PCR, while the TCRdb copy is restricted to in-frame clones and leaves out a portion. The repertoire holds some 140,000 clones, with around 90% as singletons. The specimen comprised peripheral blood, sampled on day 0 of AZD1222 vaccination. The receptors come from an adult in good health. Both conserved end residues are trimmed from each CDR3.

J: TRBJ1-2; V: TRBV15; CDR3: ATSRDRWGDGYT
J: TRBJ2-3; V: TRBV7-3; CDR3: ASSLLAGASTDTQY
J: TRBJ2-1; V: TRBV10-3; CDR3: AISDAVLAGGSYNEQF
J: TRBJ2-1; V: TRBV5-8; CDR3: ASSKVRDREQF
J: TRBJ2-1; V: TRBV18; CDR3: ASSPFGRAYYNEQF
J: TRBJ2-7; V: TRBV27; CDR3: ASSFTGTSGSVQY
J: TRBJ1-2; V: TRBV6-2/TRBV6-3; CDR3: ASSPRGPVGYT
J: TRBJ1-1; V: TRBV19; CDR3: ASSIRQGRLDTEAF
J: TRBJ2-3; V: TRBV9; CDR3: ASSVSSGGTDTQY
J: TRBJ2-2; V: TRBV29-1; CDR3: SVDAGVNTGELF
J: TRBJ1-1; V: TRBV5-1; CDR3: ASSLAGDRNTEAF
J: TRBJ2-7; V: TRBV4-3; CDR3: ASSPAKGSYEQY
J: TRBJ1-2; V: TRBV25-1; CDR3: ASSESPQSYGYT
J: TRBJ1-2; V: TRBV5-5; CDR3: ASSPNRGWGYT
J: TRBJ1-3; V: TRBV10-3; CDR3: AISGGAGNTIY
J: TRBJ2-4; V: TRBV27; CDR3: ASSPGTLGDIQY
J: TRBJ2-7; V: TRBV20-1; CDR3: SASLLGGEQY
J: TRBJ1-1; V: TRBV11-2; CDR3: ASRPDRGALNTEAF
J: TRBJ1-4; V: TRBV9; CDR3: ASSVGGPGEKLF
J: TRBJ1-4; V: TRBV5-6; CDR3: ASSLLLQGWGKLF
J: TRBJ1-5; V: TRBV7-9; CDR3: ASSLGSSYNQPQH
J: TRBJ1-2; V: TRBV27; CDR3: ASSFHRTLYYGYT
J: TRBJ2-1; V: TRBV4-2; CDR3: ASSPGGDNEQF
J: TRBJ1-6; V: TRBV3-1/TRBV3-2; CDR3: ASGRFNSPLH
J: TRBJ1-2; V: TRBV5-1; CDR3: ASRPQGALYGYT
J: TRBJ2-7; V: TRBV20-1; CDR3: SASGLAEDYEQY
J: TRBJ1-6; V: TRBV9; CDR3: ASSAPTGMNSPLH
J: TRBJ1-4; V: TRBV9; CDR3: ASNNGGGRYEKLF
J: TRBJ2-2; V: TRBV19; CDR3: ASTTLWRAGELF
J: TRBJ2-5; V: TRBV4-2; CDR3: ASSQVGGVGETQY
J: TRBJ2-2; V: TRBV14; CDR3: ASSQRQGRFGGELF
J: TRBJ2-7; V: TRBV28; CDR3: ASSLYRTSGRYGYEQY
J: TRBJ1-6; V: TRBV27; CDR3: ASSSGRGWGRGTPLH
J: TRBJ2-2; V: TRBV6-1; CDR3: ASSDRPPAGGLGELF
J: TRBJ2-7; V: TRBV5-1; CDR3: ASSLGQLNAEQY
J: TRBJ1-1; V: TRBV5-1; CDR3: ASSLEGEEAF
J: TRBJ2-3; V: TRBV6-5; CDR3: ASREWDTQY
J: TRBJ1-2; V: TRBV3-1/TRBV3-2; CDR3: ASSRTGSNYGYT
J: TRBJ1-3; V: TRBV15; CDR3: ATSRGRGGRGNTIY
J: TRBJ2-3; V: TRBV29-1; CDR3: SGLAGDTDTQY
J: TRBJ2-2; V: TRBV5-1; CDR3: ASSDTSLGELF
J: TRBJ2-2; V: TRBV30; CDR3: AWTVWANTGELF